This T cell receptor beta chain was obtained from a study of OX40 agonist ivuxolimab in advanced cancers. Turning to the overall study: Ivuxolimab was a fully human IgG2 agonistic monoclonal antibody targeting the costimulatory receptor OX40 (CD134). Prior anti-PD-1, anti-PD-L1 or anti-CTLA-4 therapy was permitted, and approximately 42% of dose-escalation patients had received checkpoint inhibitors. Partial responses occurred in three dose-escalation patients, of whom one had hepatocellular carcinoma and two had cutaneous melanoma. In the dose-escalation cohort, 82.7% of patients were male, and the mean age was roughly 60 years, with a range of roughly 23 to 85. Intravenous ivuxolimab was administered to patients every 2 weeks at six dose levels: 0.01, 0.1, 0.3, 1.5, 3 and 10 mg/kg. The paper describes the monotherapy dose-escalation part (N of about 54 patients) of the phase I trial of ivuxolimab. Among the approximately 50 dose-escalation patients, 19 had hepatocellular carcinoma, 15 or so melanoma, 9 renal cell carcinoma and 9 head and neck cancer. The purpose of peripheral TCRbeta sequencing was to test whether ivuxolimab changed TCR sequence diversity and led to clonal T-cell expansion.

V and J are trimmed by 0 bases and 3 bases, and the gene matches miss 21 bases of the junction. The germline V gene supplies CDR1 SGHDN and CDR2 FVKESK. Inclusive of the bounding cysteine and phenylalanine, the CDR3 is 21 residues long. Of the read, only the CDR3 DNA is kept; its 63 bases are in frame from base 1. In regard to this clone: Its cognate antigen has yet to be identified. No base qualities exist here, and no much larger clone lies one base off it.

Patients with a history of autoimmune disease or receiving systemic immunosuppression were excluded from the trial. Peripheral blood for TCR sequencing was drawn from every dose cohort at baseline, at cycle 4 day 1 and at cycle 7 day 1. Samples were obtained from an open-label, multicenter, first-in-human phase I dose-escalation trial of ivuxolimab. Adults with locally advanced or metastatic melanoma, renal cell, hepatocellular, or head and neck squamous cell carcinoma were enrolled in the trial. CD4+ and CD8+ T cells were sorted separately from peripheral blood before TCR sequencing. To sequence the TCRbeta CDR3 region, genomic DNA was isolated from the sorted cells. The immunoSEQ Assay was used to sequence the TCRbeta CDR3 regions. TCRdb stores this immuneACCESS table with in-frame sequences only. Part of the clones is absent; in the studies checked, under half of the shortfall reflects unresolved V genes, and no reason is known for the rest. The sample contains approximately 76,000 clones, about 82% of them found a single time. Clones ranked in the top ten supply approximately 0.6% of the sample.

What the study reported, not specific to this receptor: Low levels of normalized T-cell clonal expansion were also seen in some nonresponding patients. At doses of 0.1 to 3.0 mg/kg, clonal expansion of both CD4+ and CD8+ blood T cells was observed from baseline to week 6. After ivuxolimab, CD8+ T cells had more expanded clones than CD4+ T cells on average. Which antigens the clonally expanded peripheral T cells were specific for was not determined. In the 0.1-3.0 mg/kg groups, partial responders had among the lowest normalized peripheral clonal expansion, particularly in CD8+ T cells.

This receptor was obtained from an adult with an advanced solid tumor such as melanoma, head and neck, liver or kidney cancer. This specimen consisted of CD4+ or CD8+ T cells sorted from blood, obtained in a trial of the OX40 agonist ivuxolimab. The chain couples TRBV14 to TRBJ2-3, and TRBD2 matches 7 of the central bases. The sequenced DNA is TGTGCCAGCAGCCAAGATGCCCACCTCCCTCCAGCGGGGAGGGAGACAGATACGCAGTATTTT. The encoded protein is CASSQDAHLPPAGRETDTQYF.